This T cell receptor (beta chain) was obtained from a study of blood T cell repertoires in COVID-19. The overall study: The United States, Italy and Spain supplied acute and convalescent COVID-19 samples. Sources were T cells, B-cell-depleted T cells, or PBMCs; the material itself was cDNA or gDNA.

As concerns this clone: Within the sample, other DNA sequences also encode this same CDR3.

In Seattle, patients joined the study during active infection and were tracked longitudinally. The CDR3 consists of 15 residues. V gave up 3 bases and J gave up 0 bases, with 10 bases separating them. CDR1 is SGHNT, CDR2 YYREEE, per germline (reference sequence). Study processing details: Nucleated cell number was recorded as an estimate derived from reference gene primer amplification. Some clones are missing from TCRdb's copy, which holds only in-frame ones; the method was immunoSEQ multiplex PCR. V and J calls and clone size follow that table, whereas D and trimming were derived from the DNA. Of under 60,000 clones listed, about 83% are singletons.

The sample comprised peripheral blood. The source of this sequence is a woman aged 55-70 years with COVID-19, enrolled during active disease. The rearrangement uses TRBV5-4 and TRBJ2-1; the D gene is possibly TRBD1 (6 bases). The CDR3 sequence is CASSSGQSSYNEQFF. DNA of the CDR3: TGTGCCAGCAGCTCAGGACAGTCCTCCTACAATGAGCAGTTCTTC.